A single sample is the source of the 27 T cell receptor beta chains below, sequenced in a study of graft-versus-host responses after intestinal transplantation. The protocol was immunoSEQ multiplex PCR, while the TCRdb copy is restricted to in-frame clones and leaves out a portion. The table has 110,000 to 150,000 clones, about 90% seen once. For these receptors, no antigen is known. Material: unstimulated CD4+ T cells sorted from spleen or lymph node cells, obtained before intestinal transplant. These receptors all come from a human donor who received an intestinal transplant.

The genes are TRBV5-1 and TRBJ2-1, with D perhaps matching TRBD2 (6 bases). Trimming shortened V by 0 bases and J by 4 bases, and 11 bases separated the two germline ends. CDR1 and CDR2 (germline): SGHRS, YFSETQ. The length of the CDR3 is 15 residues. CDR3 in amino acids: CASSLASEAYNEQFF. CDR3 sequence (DNA): TGCGCCAGCAGCTTGGCTAGCGAGGCATACAATGAGCAGTTCTTC.

The rearrangement uses TRBV5-4 and TRBJ2-1; D is unclear. V was pared by 4 bases and J by 15 bases, with 17 bases between. The germline V gene encodes CDR1 SGHNT and CDR2 YYREEE (reference sequence). CDR3 length: 12 amino acids. The CDR3 sequence is CASSLNLGDLFF. CDR3 nucleotide sequence: TGTGCCAGCAGCCTGAACCTAGGTGACCTGTTCTTC.

The V gene is TRBV10-3, the J gene TRBJ2-3, with D tentatively TRBD2 (6 bases). This CDR3 comprises 17 residues. Trimming cost V 0 bases and J 0 bases, with 13 bases left between them. Germline lookup yields CDR1 ENHRY and CDR2 SYGVKD. The CDR3 coding sequence is TGTGCCATCAGTGAGTCGAGGACGGGGACTAGCACAGATACGCAGTATTTT. It encodes CAISESRTGTSTDTQYF.

This CDR3 reads CASSVEGLLGSYNEQFF. In DNA form, the CDR3 reads TGTGCCAGCAGCGTAGAGGGCTTGCTTGGCTCCTACAATGAGCAGTTCTTC. The genes are TRBV9 and TRBJ2-1; D not certain. The CDR3 extends over 17 amino acids. Germline CDR1 SGDLS, CDR2 YYNGEE. V was pared by 0 bases and J by 0 bases, with 13 bases between.

The chain carries TRBV18 and TRBJ2-5, with 8 bases fitting TRBD1. The CDR3 length is 14 residues. Germline V gene data show CDR1 as KGHSH and CDR2 as LQKENI. V shed 3 bases and J 1 base; nucleotides not matched to a gene: 1. CDR3 nucleotides: TGTGCCAGCTCACCCGACAGGGGCCAAGAGACCCAGTACTTC. It codes for CASSPDRGQETQYF. The whole variable domain, remainder taken from reference TRBV18 and TRBJ2-5, is NAGVMQNPRHLVRRRGQEARLRCSPMKGHSHVYWYRQLPEEGLKFMVYLQKENIIDESGMPKERFSAEFPKEGPSILRIQQVVRGDSAAYFCASSPDRGQETQYFGPGTRLLVL.

This chain joins TRBV5-6 and TRBJ2-3; no firm D call. V was trimmed by 4 bases and J by 2 bases, leaving 5 bases between them. The CDR3 sequence is 12 residues long. Germline assignment: CDR1 SGHDT and CDR2 YYEEEE. The CDR3 is CASSVSTDTQYF. DNA of the CDR3: TGTGCCAGCAGCGTATCCACAGATACGCAGTATTTT.

J is TRBJ2-3 and V is TRBV4-3, with D possibly matching TRBD2 (6 bases). Germline CDR1 reads LGHNA; CDR2 reads YSLEER. This CDR3 is built from 15 residues. Trimming took 4 bases from V and 3 from J, leaving 14 bases between them. CDR3 protein: CASSRGQGGTDTQYF. In nucleotides, the CDR3 is TGCGCCAGCAGCCGGGGTCAGGGAGGTACAGATACGCAGTATTTT.

DNA of the CDR3: TGTGCCAGTTGCGGGAGCGTCGGCACAGATACGCAGTATTTT. It encodes CASCGSVGTDTQYF. V is TRBV28 and J is TRBJ2-3, with TRBD2 identical over 7 bases. V trimming: 9 bases; J trimming: 1 base; junction bases outside the gene matches: 7. The CDR3 has 14 amino acids. The germline V gene has CDR1 MDHEN and CDR2 SYDVKM.

The chain has TRBV7-8 and TRBJ1-1; 7 bases map to TRBD1. V dropped 5 bases and J dropped 12; count of bases not matched to a gene: 9. The CDR3 consists of 12 residues. Germline CDR1 SGHVS, CDR2 FQNEAQ. The DNA for the CDR3 is TGTGCCAGCAGCGAGGGGGCTAAGATGCCTTTCTTT. This sequence encodes CASSEGAKMPFF.

The genes are TRBV28 and TRBJ1-1; unclear D gene. Trimming left V 8 bases short and J 7 bases short, with 14 bases between. The CDR3 extends over 12 amino acids. CDR1 is MDHEN, CDR2 SYDVKM, per germline. CDR3 coding DNA: TGTGCCAGCGGGTTAATATGGAGTGAAGCTTTCTTT. Translated, it gives CASGLIWSEAFF.

This clone was seen a single time. The chain combines TRBV18 with TRBJ2-1; 8 nucleotides match TRBD2. Germline CDR1 KGHSH, CDR2 LQKENI. The CDR3 sequence is 16 residues long. Trimming cost V 3 bases and J 7 bases; bases outside gene matches: 11. The CDR3 reads CASSPISGRGDNEQFF. In DNA, the CDR3 is TGTGCCAGCTCACCGATCAGCGGGAGAGGAGATAATGAGCAGTTCTTC.

J is TRBJ2-5 and V is TRBV27; D is possibly TRBD2 (5 bases). The ends were cut back, 4 bases at V and 1 base at J, with 19 bases in the middle. Germline V lookup: CDR1 MNHEY, CDR2 SMNVEV (reference sequence). The CDR3 covers 17 residues. DNA of the CDR3: TGTGCCAGCAGTTCATCACGGGGTTCTTCCCCCCAAGAGACCCAGTACTTC. Amino acid sequence: CASSSSRGSSPQETQYF.

J is TRBJ2-7 and V is TRBV5-1; TRBD2 aligns across 7 bases. V gave up 2 bases and J gave up 0 bases; unmatched junction bases: 2. CDR3 length: 14 amino acids. CDR1 is SGHRS, CDR2 YFSETQ, per germline. The CDR3: CASSFGRASYEQYF. The CDR3 coding sequence is TGCGCCAGCAGCTTTGGGAGGGCCTCCTACGAGCAGTACTTC.

This chain connects TRBV28 to TRBJ1-5; possibly TRBD1 for D (6 bases). The CDR3 runs 16 residues. The ends were cut back, 7 bases at V and 8 bases at J, with 24 bases in the middle. Per germline, CDR1 MDHEN and CDR2 SYDVKM. The CDR3 region is CASTTRGVFGLEPQHF. Here the CDR3 DNA reads TGTGCCAGCACGACCAGGGGAGTATTTGGATTGGAGCCCCAGCATTTT.

This clone has only one observation. This chain uses TRBV7-2 with TRBJ2-7; tentatively, D is TRBD1 (6 bases). The CDR3 extends over 15 amino acids. V lost 1 base, J lost 0 bases, and 10 bases lay in between. Germline CDR1 reads SGHTA; CDR2 reads FQGNSA. Written as DNA, the CDR3 is TGTGCCAGCAGCTTAGATCAGGGACACTCCTACGAGCAGTACTTC. It translates to CASSLDQGHSYEQYF.

This rearrangement joins TRBV4-2 to TRBJ2-7; 10 bases align to TRBD2. Germline CDR1 LGHNA, CDR2 YNFKEQ. Unmatched junction bases numbered 11, after V lost 0 bases and J lost 0 bases. The CDR3 has 19 residues. This CDR3 is CASSQDQNLAGDASYEQYF. In DNA form, the CDR3 reads TGTGCCAGCAGCCAAGATCAGAACCTAGCGGGAGATGCCTCCTACGAGCAGTACTTC.

The genes are TRBV7-2 and TRBJ2-7; D might be TRBD2 (5 bases). The CDR3 is made up of 14 amino acids. Germline V gives CDR1 SGHTA, CDR2 FQGNSA. Trimming pared 4 bases from V and 0 bases from J, leaving 10 bases between. The CDR3 loop reads CASSSGLLSYEQYF. The DNA of the CDR3 is TGTGCCAGCAGCTCCGGACTCCTCTCCTACGAGCAGTACTTC.

The chain uses TRBV6-5 and TRBJ1-2; D remains unclear. V dropped 10 bases and J dropped 8 bases, with 11 bases sitting between them. Per germline, CDR1 MNHEY and CDR2 SVGAGI. The CDR3 has 10 residues. The CDR3 DNA reads TGTGCCACTATAGACGACGGCTACACCTTC. Amino acids: CATIDDGYTF.

The chain links TRBV7-8 to TRBJ2-2; 7 bases are a match to TRBD2. V was pared by 6 bases and J by 4 bases, with 5 bases of the junction left unmatched. The CDR3 has 14 residues. Germline V lookup: CDR1 SGHVS, CDR2 FQNEAQ. Written as DNA, the CDR3 is TGTGCCAGCAGTGTGACTAGCACCACCGGGGAGCTGTTTTTT. Its protein is CASSVTSTTGELFF.

The chain is built from TRBV6-5 and TRBJ1-1, with D uncertain. The CDR3 is 12 amino acids. The germline gives CDR1 MNHEY, CDR2 SVGAGI. V lost 8 bases to trimming and J lost 3 bases, with 10 bases between them. The CDR3 sequence is CASGPRHTEAFF. The DNA for the CDR3 is TGTGCCAGCGGGCCAAGGCACACTGAAGCTTTCTTT.

The chain uses TRBV28 and TRBJ2-2; TRBD1 matches at 10 bases. V was clipped by 1 base and J by 6 bases; unmatched bases: 5. Germline lookup yields CDR1 MDHEN and CDR2 SYDVKM. This CDR3 has 16 amino acids. The CDR3 nucleotides are TGTGCCAGCAGTTTATTTTCCGGACAGGGGGCCGGGGAGCTGTTTTTT. Encoded protein: CASSLFSGQGAGELFF.

This chain uses TRBV2 with TRBJ2-6; 7 nucleotides align to TRBD1. The CDR3 is 17 residues long. Germline assignment: CDR1 SNHLY and CDR2 FYNNEI. The ends lost 11 bases at V and 0 bases at J; junction bases unmatched: 13. CDR3 in amino acids: CAVLRGQQLSGANVLTF. CDR3 sequence (DNA): TGTGCCGTCCTTAGGGGACAGCAACTCTCTGGGGCCAACGTCCTGACTTTC.

The chain is built from TRBV10-3 and TRBJ2-6, with D unclear. The germline gives CDR1 ENHRY, CDR2 SYGVKD. The CDR3 extends over 15 amino acids. V was cut by 4 bases and J by 0 bases, with 7 bases left in between. The CDR3 bases are TGTGCCATCAGTGGACCAGACTCTGGGGCCAACGTCCTGACTTTC. Protein: CAISGPDSGANVLTF.

This CDR3 is CASSFSRTVADTQYF. The CDR3 nucleotides are TGCGCCAGCAGCTTCTCGCGGACGGTTGCAGATACGCAGTATTTT. The chain joins TRBV5-1 to TRBJ2-3, with no clear D. Trimming removed 2 bases from V and 4 bases from J, with 14 bases in between. Per germline, CDR1 SGHRS and CDR2 YFSETQ. The CDR3 is 15 residues long.

The rearrangement joins TRBV20-1 to TRBJ1-2; no reliable D call. V lost 3 bases and J lost 8, with 10 bases in between. Germline V gives CDR1 DFQATT, CDR2 SNEGSKA (reference sequence). The CDR3 length is 11 residues. The chain's CDR3 is CSASRDLGYTF. CDR3 DNA sequence: TGCAGTGCTAGTCGGGATCTAGGCTACACCTTC.

The chain couples TRBV15 to TRBJ2-3; TRBD1 matches at 9 bases. The CDR3 is 16 residues long. Per the germline V gene, CDR1 is LNHNV and CDR2 is YYDKDF (reference sequence). Losses at the gene ends were 2 bases for V and 8 bases for J; bases not matched to a gene: 11. The CDR3 DNA reads TGTGCCACCAGCAGAAGACCGGGACAGGGCCTTGGTACGCAGTATTTT. This translates into CATSRRPGQGLGTQYF.

V is TRBV6-1 and J is TRBJ2-6, with D tentatively TRBD1 (6 bases). Trimming took 6 bases from V and 1 from J, leaving 10 bases between them. This CDR3 comprises 15 residues. CDR1 and CDR2 from the germline V gene are MNHNS and SASEGT. The CDR3 nucleotides are TGTGCCAGCAGCGGACAGAGATCTGGGGCCAACGTCCTGACTTTC. This encodes CASSGQRSGANVLTF.